This T cell receptor beta chain emerged from a study of siplizumab effects on memory and regulatory T cells (dated by TCRdb to between 2017 and 2020). About the investigation overall: The study examined how the anti-CD2 antibody siplizumab affects alloreactive T-cell subsets in allogeneic mixed lymphocyte reactions built from human PBMCs. Overall study results and their limits: Compared with memory T cells, unstimulated naive T cells appeared more diverse, and naive cells seemed to make a substantial contribution to the alloresponse. Because sequences below about 10^-5 frequency were poorly captured, only a minor fraction of alloreactive clones could be mapped to unstimulated subsets. Among mappable alloreactive CD4+ clones, an average Treg-derived fraction of over 60% was observed with siplizumab, compared with approximately 25% in control reactions. For roughly 80-97% of proliferating CD4+ or CD8+ clones, no naive or memory phenotype could be assigned. The cumulative frequency of alloreactive sequences traceable to unstimulated CD4+ memory T cells was significantly reduced by siplizumab. No functional confirmation was obtained for the suppressive function of proliferating Tregs from siplizumab cultures.

Library preparation employed the immunoSEQ multiplex PCR assay. Each sample had 80,000 to 100,000 TCR templates assayed by the deep sequencing platform. Genomic DNA extracted from sorted T cells was the material used for TCRbeta CDR3 sequencing. Concerning the study's data processing: The R programming language was used for the clonal analysis of the TCRbeta CDR3 data. Unstimulated samples were compared with post-reaction CFSE-low samples to define alloreactive CD4+ and CD8+ clones. Regulatory or non-regulatory origin of alloreactive CD4+ clones was assigned by matching sequences to the sorted unstimulated Treg and non-Treg repertoires. As stored in TCRdb, this immuneACCESS dataset retains in-frame rearrangements with V and J assigned. A fraction of the clones does not appear; measured against another copy, unresolved V genes explain less than half of the discrepancy, and the remainder lacks a known reason. V and J calls and clone size come straight from that table; D and trimming were deduced from the DNA. The sample data list some 100,000 clones, and around 90% of these were observed just once. The top ten constitute approximately 2.7% of the sample.

Sorted unstimulated T cells, along with proliferating T cells recovered from mixed lymphocyte reactions, underwent TCRbeta CDR3 sequencing. Fresh whole blood from under 13 HLA-typed healthy donors was used as the source from which PBMCs were isolated. As regards this clone: There is no known antigen for this receptor. No quality values exist for individual bases; no much larger clone is one base distant.

CDR1 SGDLS and CDR2 YYNGEE were looked up in the germline V gene. The CDR3 runs 16 amino acids, cysteine and phenylalanine included. CDR3 DNA is the only sequence kept; it has 48 bases, read in frame from the first base. Here V drops 4 bases and J drops 1 base, and the junction holds 4 bases not matched to any gene. The sequence derives from a human donor in good health. Some clones in this sample may be carry-over from other donors' samples. Sequencing was performed on CD4+ T cells sorted from blood. The sequence joins TRBV9 to TRBJ1-4, and 10 junction bases match TRBD1. The CDR3 corresponds to CASSPGQGRTNEKLFF. Read as DNA, the sequence is TGTGCCAGCAGCCCGGGACAGGGGCGAACTAATGAAAAACTGTTTTTT.